Here is one T cell receptor (beta chain) with its context. This sample is drawn from a study of blood T cell repertoires in COVID-19. Study-level background: COVID-19 samples from acute and convalescent phases originated in the United States, Italy and Spain.

Measured with immunoSEQ multiplex PCR; TCRdb has only the in-frame clones, and not every one. The sample records around 76,000 clones, over 80% being singletons. Trimming took 1 base from V and 0 from J, leaving 9 bases between them. The CDR3 is 16 amino acids. The germline CDR1 and CDR2 sequences are LNHDA and SQIVND (reference sequence). Patients at the Seattle site were enrolled during active infection and followed longitudinally. V is TRBV19 and J is TRBJ2-2; perhaps TRBD2 as D (5 bases). Sequencing input: peripheral blood. The source of this sequence is a man aged 50 to 59 with COVID-19, enrolled during active disease. The CDR3 nucleotides read TGTGCCAGTAGTATAGTGGGAGCGGCGAACACCGGGGAGCTGTTTTTT. This codes for CASSIVGAANTGELFF.